This T cell receptor beta chain appears in the sequencing data of a study of OX40 agonist ivuxolimab in advanced cancers. Whole-study context: Three individuals attained partial responses, comprising one hepatocellular carcinoma case and two cutaneous melanoma cases.

The CDR3 contains 14 residues. Trimming pared 6 bases from V and 3 bases from J, leaving 14 bases between. CDR1 and CDR2 from the germline V gene are MNHEY and SVGAGI. This table comes from immunoSEQ multiplex PCR, and its TCRdb copy is limited to in-frame clones, with some not included. The sample has fewer than 100,000 clones, approximately 91% seen once. Sequenced here: CD4+ or CD8+ T cells sorted from blood, sampled in a trial of the OX40 agonist ivuxolimab. The TCR comes from an adult with an advanced solid tumor such as melanoma, head and neck, liver or kidney cancer. The gene calls are TRBV6-5 and TRBJ1-1, with D hard to call. CDR3 sequence (DNA): TGTGCCAGCAGCGAGATCCTGGCGCACACTGAAGCTTTCTTT. Translating gives CASSEILAHTEAFF.